The rows below give T cell receptor beta chains drawn from one sample of a study of shared clonotypes between healthy human individuals. This table comes from immunoSEQ multiplex PCR, and its TCRdb copy is limited to in-frame clones, with some not included. In the table there are roughly 480,000 clones, around 79% of which are singletons. The specimen was PBMCs. The receptor set was obtained from a woman aged 40 to 50 in good health. Some clones in this sample may be carry-over from other donors' samples. CDR3s include the opening cysteine and the closing phenylalanine or tryptophan. The D gene is left open where the match is weak. Clone size is given for some rows only: seen once, a few or many times, or a class if the clone is expanded.

TRBV10-1	.	TRBJ2-1	.	CASSPSSRIANEQFF	TGCGCCAGCAGTCCCTCGAGCCGCATCGCCAATGAGCAGTTCTTC
TRBV9	.	TRBJ2-1	TRBD2	CASSPGTSGSYNEQFF	TGTGCCAGCAGCCCGGGGACTAGCGGGAGCTACAATGAGCAGTTCTTC
TRBV6-1	.	TRBJ2-5	TRBD1	CASSHPGTDQETQYF	TGTGCCAGCAGCCATCCCGGGACAGATCAAGAGACCCAGTACTTC
TRBV18	.	TRBJ1-1	TRBD1	CASSPQGQGASTEAFF	TGTGCCAGCTCACCACAGGGACAGGGGGCGAGCACTGAAGCTTTCTTT
TRBV6-6	.	TRBJ2-1	.	CASSYPKLGSEQFF	TGTGCCAGCAGTTACCCGAAACTAGGATCTGAGCAGTTCTTC
TRBV19	once	TRBJ2-7	.	CASSSRSASSYEQYF	TGTGCCAGTAGTAGCCGAAGCGCATCCTCCTACGAGCAGTACTTC
TRBV21-1	.	TRBJ2-7	.	CASSNGGTGGTYEQYF	TGTGCCAGCAGCAATGGAGGGACAGGGGGAACCTACGAGCAGTACTTC
TRBV28	.	TRBJ2-3	.	CASSFGYTQYF	TGTGCCAGCAGTTTCGGGTATACGCAGTATTTT
TRBV18	few	TRBJ2-5	TRBD2	CASSPPGLAGQETQYF	TGTGCCAGCTCACCGCCGGGACTAGCGGGCCAAGAGACCCAGTACTTC
TRBV7-2	.	TRBJ2-7	TRBD2	CASSLSSSGSGEQYF	TGTGCCAGTAGCTTAAGCTCTAGCGGGAGCGGCGAGCAGTACTTC
TRBV19	many	TRBJ2-1	.	CASSIGSLNEQFF	TGTGCCAGTAGTATAGGCAGCTTGAATGAGCAGTTCTTC
TRBV15	.	TRBJ2-7	TRBD1	CATSSPRDRARHEQYF	TGTGCCACCAGCTCCCCCCGGGACAGGGCGCGCCACGAGCAGTACTTC
TRBV9	.	TRBJ1-6	TRBD1	CASSVRTGDNSPLHF	TGTGCCAGCAGCGTTCGAACAGGGGATAATTCACCCCTCCACTTT
TRBV5-1	once	TRBJ1-1	TRBD1	CASSFPGQGAVNTEAFF	TGCGCCAGCAGCTTCCCGGGACAGGGGGCAGTGAACACTGAAGCTTTCTTT
TRBV7-2	.	TRBJ2-1	.	CASSLERQNEQFF	TGTGCCAGCAGCTTAGAGCGTCAGAATGAGCAGTTCTTC
TRBV7-9	.	TRBJ1-1	.	CASSLVLGNTEAFF	TGTGCCAGCAGCTTAGTTTTAGGAAACACTGAAGCTTTCTTT
TRBV7-2	once	TRBJ1-2	TRBD1	CASSLVEGRQGSSSSGYTF	TGTGCCAGCAGCTTAGTGGAGGGGAGACAGGGGAGTTCCTCCTCAGGCTACACCTTC
TRBV7-3	.	TRBJ2-1	.	CASSPYAGSREQFF	TGTGCCAGCAGCCCCTATGCGGGATCACGTGAGCAGTTCTTC
TRBV6-6	.	TRBJ1-2	.	CASSDPNYGYTF	TGTGCCAGCAGTGACCCAAACTATGGCTACACCTTC
TRBV7-2	.	TRBJ1-1	.	CASSAGHVISPEAFF	TGTGCCAGCAGCGCTGGACATGTCATATCCCCTGAAGCTTTCTTT
TRBV7-8	.	TRBJ2-7	.	CASSLTVSYSSSYEQYF	TGTGCCAGCAGCCTAACGGTCTCCTATTCGAGCTCCTACGAGCAGTACTTC
TRBV27	.	TRBJ2-7	TRBD2	CASGRLAGSSYEQYF	TGTGCCAGCGGGCGACTAGCGGGGAGCTCCTACGAGCAGTACTTC
TRBV2	few	TRBJ1-6	.	CASSEAGDNSPLHF	TGTGCCAGCAGTGAAGCAGGGGATAATTCACCCCTCCACTTT
TRBV10-3	.	TRBJ2-3	.	CAIMGKITDTQYF	TGTGCCATCATGGGGAAGATTACAGATACGCAGTATTTT
TRBV5-1	.	TRBJ2-1	.	CASSLGQNYNEQFF	TGCGCCAGCAGCTTGGGTCAAAATTACAATGAGCAGTTCTTC
TRBV11-2	.	TRBJ2-1	.	CASSLVETIMGEQFF	TGTGCCAGCAGCTTAGTCGAGACAATAATGGGTGAGCAGTTCTTC
TRBV28	.	TRBJ2-7	.	CASSYGLEGAVTYEQYF	TGTGCCAGCAGTTATGGGCTAGAAGGGGCGGTAACCTACGAGCAGTACTTC
TRBV7-8	.	TRBJ2-3	.	CASSLGGRLGDTQYF	TGTGCCAGCAGCTTAGGTGGGAGATTGGGAGATACGCAGTATTTT
TRBV6-5	once	TRBJ1-6	.	CASSQWAQEGSPLHF	TGTGCCAGCAGTCAATGGGCCCAGGAGGGGTCACCCCTCCACTTT
TRBV4-2	.	TRBJ2-3	.	CASSQEALRTDTQYF	TGTGCCAGCAGCCAAGAGGCGCTTCGCACAGATACGCAGTATTTT
TRBV5-1	.	TRBJ1-1	.	CASSFFQGMGAFF	TGCGCCAGCAGCTTTTTCCAGGGAATGGGAGCTTTCTTT
TRBV28	.	TRBJ1-1	TRBD1	CASSSGQGPEAFF	TGTGCCAGCAGTTCGGGACAGGGACCTGAAGCTTTCTTT
TRBV7-3	few	TRBJ1-1	.	CASSLSPGTEAFF	TGTGCCAGCAGCTTGTCCCCGGGCACTGAAGCTTTCTTT
TRBV19	.	TRBJ2-2	.	CASSPGGWGSTGELFF	TGTGCCAGTAGTCCAGGAGGGTGGGGAAGCACCGGGGAGCTGTTTTTT
TRBV5-1	.	TRBJ2-3	.	CASSPPGLDTQYF	TGCGCCAGCAGCCCGCCGGGGCTAGATACGCAGTATTTT
TRBV28	.	TRBJ2-7	TRBD1	CASAQVGQGSYEQYF	TGTGCCAGCGCTCAGGTGGGACAGGGGTCCTACGAGCAGTACTTC
TRBV7-9	.	TRBJ1-5	.	CASSRQSNQPQHF	TGTGCCAGCAGCCGACAGAGCAATCAGCCCCAGCATTTT
TRBV5-4	few	TRBJ1-4	.	CASSSEGGYEKLFF	TGTGCCAGCAGTTCAGAGGGAGGATATGAAAAACTGTTTTTT
TRBV7-3	.	TRBJ1-1	.	CASSLMAGLNTEAFF	TGTGCCAGCAGCTTAATGGCGGGACTGAACACTGAAGCTTTCTTT